Detailed here is one T cell receptor (beta chain). This clone was observed a few times. It lacks a known antigen. No base quality values were provided; no much bigger clone lies one nucleotide off. The cohort comprised approximately 700 healthy bone marrow donors. Cohort members were all nominally healthy when sampled, although unrecorded immune exposures were likely present. The donor was CMV seronegative and belonged to the group of several hundred seronegative cohort members. A peripheral blood sample was collected from each donor, and TCR beta sequencing was performed on peripheral blood mononuclear cells. Genomic DNA was extracted from the blood cell samples with the Qiagen DNeasy Blood Extraction Kit. Receptor libraries were prepared by the immunoSEQ multiplex PCR assay. The multiplex PCR relied on a mix of 60 forward primers for TCR Vbeta segments and 13 reverse primers for TCR Jbeta segments. Amplification of the CDR3 region of rearranged TCR beta genes was performed with a multiplex PCR assay on genomic DNA. Amplified TCR beta libraries were sequenced as 87-base-pair reads on the Illumina HiSeq System. The original pipeline was this. Across the 600 to 700 repertoires, a later analysis counted some 80 million unique TCR beta chains, 9 million to 14 million of which were shared by at least two donors. To remove PCR and sequencing errors, raw reads were error-corrected and collapsed into unique sequences using a nearest-neighbor algorithm that merged closely related sequences. CDR3 sequences were aligned to IMGT reference sequences to assign V, D and J gene segments. For a sequence to be retained, a match of at least six nucleotides to both a V gene segment and a J gene segment was required. Rearrangements were classified as productive when the CDR3 lacked stop codons and remained in frame with V and J, and all other rearrangements were classified as non-productive. Following IMGT convention, CDR3 was defined as the stretch from the second conserved V-encoded cysteine to the conserved J-encoded phenylalanine. The earlier analysis of 587 of the donors excluded sequences that lacked an unambiguous match to a single V gene segment. An earlier analysis of under 750 of the donors called V segments functional above 56.7% productive rearrangements and segregating when the between-donor standard deviation exceeded 5%. A statistical classification framework was built for diagnosing cytomegalovirus status from the catalog of TCR beta chain sequences. In a later analysis, V and J genes were assigned by comparing TCR nucleotide sequences against IMGT/GENE-DB human TR gene sequences. In a later analysis, CDR3 sequences and most-parsimonious VDJ recombination scenarios were assigned using the TCRdist pipeline. In a later analysis, every TCR beta chain was defined by the combination of its CDR3 amino acid sequence and its V-gene family, and reads without a unique V-gene family were dropped. In a later analysis, around 600 highly shared, low-generation-probability nucleotide sequences were removed to address suspected cross-contamination and a sequencing artifact. In a later analysis, a clonal expansion index for each public chain was calculated from normalized within-repertoire ranks of inferred template counts. Generation probabilities in a later analysis came from a VDJ recombination model fitted to out-of-frame rearrangements, and those results were checked against IGoR. Hypergeometric tests were used in a later analysis to score TCR-TCR, TCR-HLA and TCR-CMV co-occurrence, with a repertoire-size bias correction applied to the TCR pairs. A later analysis estimated false discovery rates by permuting HLA or CMV assignments 20 times. In a later analysis, co-occurring TCRs were grouped using DBSCAN, and TCRdist sequence similarity was added for clustering within HLA-allele-positive subsets. Repertoires with fewer than 30,000 or more than 120,000 public chains, plus five repertoires with anomalous nucleotide sharing, were excluded from co-occurrence clustering. In its TCRdb copy, this immuneACCESS table keeps in-frame sequences only and misses some clones. Where compared with another copy, unresolved V genes explain less than half of these, and the others have no known cause. V, J and clone size reflect that table, while D and trimming were determined from the DNA. Here the sample has roughly 150,000 clones; over 80% occur a single time. The ten largest clones take up 1.2% of the sample.

These data originate in a study of cytomegalovirus exposure and HLA in healthy donors (dated by TCRdb to the late 2010s). In the study overall: In an earlier analysis of roughly 500 of the donors, less than 350 Gb of sequence data and some 100 million unique TCR beta sequences from roughly 190 million T cells were reported. Using immunosequencing, the study profiled T cell repertoires from 500 to 800 subjects and related those repertoires to cytomegalovirus serostatus. Both class I and class II loci were covered by HLA typing, at four-digit resolution. To decide whether each TCR beta V gene segment behaved as functional or pseudogenic, an earlier analysis of several hundred of the donors relied on high-throughput TCR beta sequencing. To predict cytomegalovirus infection status, the study combined high-throughput TCR immunosequencing, statistical association of individual TCRs with disease status, and machine learning. A later genetic analysis took genome-wide SNP genotypes for about 60% of the roughly 670 donors and used that subset as a discovery cohort. In addition to the first cohort of about 650 subjects, a separate validation cohort of 100 to 150 different subjects was used. The number of typed donors differed by locus: about 620-630 for A, B, C, DRB1 and DQB1; 500 to 550 for DQA1; around 580 for DPA1; and around 490 for DPB1. The later analysis used no new phenotypic data to find candidate immune exposures, relying instead on TCR beta sequences and their occurrence across donors. The genetic ancestry cluster associated with self-reported Caucasian donors included about four fifths of the approximately 400 genotyped donors. All discovery cohort repertoires had been generated using a single sequencing platform. The aim of the study was to test whether cataloging public T cell receptors could identify signatures of past pathogen exposure. Donor age, sex, ethnicity and CMV serostatus were compiled together with the repertoire data. Roughly 300 gigabases of sequencing data and around 80 million unique TCR sequences made up an early release that covered roughly 670 HLA-typed donors. Among 300 to 450 genotyped donors of the cohort, an average of approximately 250,000 unique TCR beta nucleotide sequences were sequenced per donor, roughly a sixth of them non-productive. Five DR-DQ haplotypes were treated as single units for association and clustering because of strong linkage in the cohort. A later analysis re-examined previously published TCR beta repertoires from just over 650 donors and added high-resolution HLA genotyping to investigate patterns of TCR occurrence.

The CDR3 runs 12 amino acids, cysteine and phenylalanine included. The retained sequence is limited to the CDR3, 36 bases, with the frame set at the first base. The junction shows trimming of 3 bases on V and 4 bases on J, plus 7 bases between the germline ends. The germline V gene gives CDR1 as SGDLS and CDR2 as YYNGEE. Overall results and qualifications from the work: The cohort was sequenced for TCR beta chains only, and without alpha or paired-chain data the features that could be detected were limited. Assigning TCR associations to individual alleles was difficult when HLA alleles, especially DR and DQ, strongly co-occurred. A later analysis associated about 16,000 TCR beta sequences with specific HLA alleles at a false discovery rate of 0.05. A cluster of highly shared sequence variants was judged likely to be a technical artifact of the sequencing pipeline. Across donors, most TCR sequences were observed very rarely, whereas some public TCRs were present in many individuals. In both the original and validation cohorts, the classifier was reported to diagnose cytomegalovirus status with high specificity and sensitivity. In an earlier analysis of about 540 of the donors, most TCR beta V segments were observed in productive rearrangements about 90% or about 30% of the time, broadly matching IMGT annotations. An association between a missense DCLRE1C variant and V-gene and J-gene trimming of TCR beta chains was found in a later genetic analysis and replicated in an independent cohort. Compared with equally common non-associated chains, HLA-associated TCR beta chains in a later analysis were more clonally expanded and had lower generation probabilities. According to a later analysis, TCR association rates differed among HLA loci, with DRB1 alleles showing the most associated TCRs and HLA-C alleles showing the fewest. Compared with the approximately 720-donor mean, donors in an Asian-associated ancestry cluster had fewer N-insertions in productive TCRs, according to a later genetic analysis. In a later analysis, several top co-occurrence clusters were reported to appear linked to parvovirus B19, influenza, CMV and Epstein-Barr virus. Three of the identified cytomegalovirus-associated TCR beta chains were confirmed in vitro to be specific for cytomegalovirus antigens. Linkage disequilibrium might explain the correlated functional status among segregating V segments, but an unknown experimental factor could not be excluded. Because the 87-base-pair reads could not distinguish some IMGT-functional V segments, including TRBV6-2 and TRBV6-3, those segments were excluded. The study gave a list of under 200 TCR beta chains associated with cytomegalovirus. In a later analysis, most CMV-associated TCR beta chains were found to appear HLA-restricted, with HLA associations seemingly driven largely by CMV exposure. The authors suggested that the approach could potentially be extended to other disease states and immunological phenotypes. HLA typing was unavailable for some donors at each locus, so association tests used only the typed subset. A further reported finding was that TCR beta sequences accurately predicted the HLA-A and HLA-B alleles for most subjects in the first cohort. Roughly uniform sequencing depth across donors was assumed in presence/absence analyses, although this assumption may not hold. Because counts were too low, 15 to 20 rarely observed V segments, including chromosome 9 orphons, were left out of the earlier analysis of about 500 of the donors. CMV serostatus was the only immune exposure information available for the cohort.

Source material: PBMCs. Here the chain combines TRBV9 and TRBJ1-2; a confident D gene designation cannot be given. The clonotype was recovered from a boy younger than 10 in good health and CMV-seronegative. The CDR3 region has the sequence CASSALSYGYTF. The DNA is TGTGCCAGCAGCGCGCTGAGCTATGGCTACACCTTC.